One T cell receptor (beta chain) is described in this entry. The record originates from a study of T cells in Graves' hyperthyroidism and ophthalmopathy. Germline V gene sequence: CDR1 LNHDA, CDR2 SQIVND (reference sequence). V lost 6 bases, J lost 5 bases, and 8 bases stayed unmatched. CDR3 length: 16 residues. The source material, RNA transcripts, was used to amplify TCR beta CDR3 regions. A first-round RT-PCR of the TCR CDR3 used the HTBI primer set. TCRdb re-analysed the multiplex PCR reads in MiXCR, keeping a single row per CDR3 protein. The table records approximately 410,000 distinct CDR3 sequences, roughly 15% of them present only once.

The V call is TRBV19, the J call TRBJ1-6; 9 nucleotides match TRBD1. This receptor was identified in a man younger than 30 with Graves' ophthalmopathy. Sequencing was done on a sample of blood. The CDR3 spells CASRTGGGFHNSPLHF. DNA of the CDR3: TGTGCCAGTAGGACAGGGGGGGGATTTCATAATTCACCCCTCCACTTT.